This T cell receptor (beta chain) was recovered during a study of blood T cell repertoires in COVID-19. V shed 4 bases, J shed 0 bases, and the junction held 10 bases outside the gene matches. This CDR3 has 18 amino acids. Germline V lookup: CDR1 SGDLS, CDR2 YYNGEE. The assay was immunoSEQ multiplex PCR, and TCRdb's table has in-frame clones only and misses some. This sample has 210,000 or so clones, with about 84% found just once. J is TRBJ2-6 and V is TRBV9; 7 bases are a match to TRBD1. The receptor was isolated from a woman aged 80 or over with COVID-19, enrolled during active disease. Sequenced sample: peripheral blood. This CDR3 is CASSFSAGGISGANVLTF. The CDR3 DNA reads as TGTGCCAGCAGCTTCTCAGCAGGGGGTATCTCTGGGGCCAACGTCCTGACTTTC.